The rows below give T cell receptor beta chains drawn from one sample of a study of blood T cell repertoires in COVID-19. Assay used: immunoSEQ multiplex PCR; TCRdb lists only in-frame clones, some missing. The top ten clones hold just under 0.6% of a sample with around 80,000 clones, around 89% of them seen once. What was sequenced was peripheral blood. The source of these receptors is a man between 60 and 75 years old with acute or convalescent COVID-19. Both conserved end residues are part of each CDR3. Each record gives: V gene, J gene, D gene, clone size, CDR3 DNA, CDR3 protein. The D gene is left open where the match is weak. Size is stated for part of the rows, as once, few or many counts, or as a class when the clone is expanded.

TRBV28	TRBJ2-4	-	-	TGTGCCAGCAGTTTGAGGGTGCGGAGAAACATTCAGTACTTC	CASSLRVRRNIQYF
TRBV5-1	TRBJ1-3	-	-	TGCGCCAGCAGCCCCGGGGGGTCTGGAAACACCATATATTTT	CASSPGGSGNTIYF
TRBV27	TRBJ1-2	-	-	TGTGCCAGCAGACCAACGACAGGCCACTATGGCTACACCTTC	CASRPTTGHYGYTF
TRBV19	TRBJ2-3	TRBD2	few	TGTGCCAGTAGTTTGGGGGCTAGCGGGGGGACAGATACGCAGTATTTT	CASSLGASGGTDTQYF
TRBV6-5	TRBJ2-1	TRBD2	-	TGTGCCAGCAGGTCCGGGACTATCGTCGATGAGCAGTTCTTC	CASRSGTIVDEQFF
TRBV5-1	TRBJ2-7	-	-	TGCGCCAGCAGCTTTTCAGGTGACTCCTACGAGCAGTACTTC	CASSFSGDSYEQYF
TRBV2	TRBJ1-3	-	-	TGTGCCAGCAGTTCCGGGATATCCTCTGGAAACACCATATATTTT	CASSSGISSGNTIYF
TRBV5-5	TRBJ1-4	TRBD1	once	TGTGCCAGCAGCTCCAACAGGGGGGAGAAACTGTTTTTT	CASSSNRGEKLFF
TRBV9	TRBJ2-7	TRBD1	-	TGTGCCAGCAGCCCCACGGTGACAGGGCCCTACGAGCAGTACTTC	CASSPTVTGPYEQYF
TRBV6-5	TRBJ2-5	TRBD1	-	TGTGCCAGCTCGCTCGGGACAGCCAAAGAGACCCAGTACTTC	CASSLGTAKETQYF
TRBV24-1	TRBJ2-3	-	-	TGTGCCACCAGTGATTTGCGGGCCGGACACTGGGGTACGCAGTATTTT	CATSDLRAGHWGTQYF
TRBV29-1	TRBJ1-5	-	-	TGCAGCGTTACAGGGAATTCCAATCAGCCCCAGCATTTT	CSVTGNSNQPQHF
TRBV5-5	TRBJ1-5	-	once	TGTGCCAGCAGCCCTCTCAGGGTTAATCAGCCCCAGCATTTT	CASSPLRVNQPQHF
TRBV2	TRBJ1-4	-	-	TGTGCCAGCAGATCCGGGACAACTAATGAAAAACTGTTTTTT	CASRSGTTNEKLFF
TRBV5-6	TRBJ1-1	-	-	TGTGCCAGCAGCTTCGGGACTGAAGCTTTCTTT	CASSFGTEAFF
TRBV10-1	TRBJ2-3	TRBD2	-	TGCGCCAGCAGTGAAGGGGGGCTAGCGGGAGGTTTGGGGACAGATACGCAGTATTTT	CASSEGGLAGGLGTDTQYF
TRBV6-5	TRBJ1-2	TRBD1	-	TGTGCCAGCACTCCGACAGGGGGCCTTTGGGGCTACACCTTC	CASTPTGGLWGYTF
TRBV5-4	TRBJ2-5	TRBD1	-	TGTGCCAGCAGCTTAGGTGGGACAGGGCAAGAGACCCAGTACTTC	CASSLGGTGQETQYF
TRBV30	TRBJ1-3	TRBD1	-	TGTGCCTGGAGTGATCCGGACAGGACCTACTCTGGAAACACCATATATTTT	CAWSDPDRTYSGNTIYF
TRBV3-1/TRBV3-2	TRBJ1-6	-	-	TGTGCCAGCAGCCAAGTGGCAGGGGTCTCACCCCTCCACTTT	CASSQVAGVSPLHF
TRBV19	TRBJ2-7	-	-	TGTGCCAGTAGTACCGGGACAAGGTCCCTGTACGAGCAGTACTTC	CASSTGTRSLYEQYF
TRBV25-1	TRBJ1-4	-	-	TGTGCCAGCAGTGAAGCGGGTCGGGCGGTTATTGAAAAACTGTTTTTT	CASSEAGRAVIEKLFF
TRBV29-1	TRBJ1-1	-	-	TGCAGCGTTGTCATCGGGAGGGTCGGTGAAGCTTTCTTT	CSVVIGRVGEAFF
TRBV6-5	TRBJ2-7	-	-	TGTGCCAGCAGACCCCAACCCGGACAGTCCTACGAGCAGTACTTC	CASRPQPGQSYEQYF
TRBV7-9	TRBJ2-5	-	-	TGTGCCAGCAGCTTAGGAGGCAGGGAAGAGACCCAGTACTTC	CASSLGGREETQYF
TRBV11-2	TRBJ2-3	TRBD2	-	TGTGCCAGCAGCCCCGGACGGGGGGGCACAGATACGCAGTATTTT	CASSPGRGGTDTQYF
TRBV6-5	TRBJ1-5	-	few	TGTGCCAGCAGTTACTCGGAGTTGCAGCCCCAGCATTTT	CASSYSELQPQHF
TRBV6-6	TRBJ1-2	-	-	TGTGCCAGCAGTTCTACCGACAGCTCCTATGGCTACACCTTC	CASSSTDSSYGYTF
TRBV7-9	TRBJ1-1	-	-	TGTGCCAGCAGCCCAGGACTCGGGGTTAACACTGAAGCTTTCTTT	CASSPGLGVNTEAFF
TRBV5-1	TRBJ2-3	TRBD2	once	TGCGCCAGCAGCTACTTTGGCGGGGGAGATACGCAGTATTTT	CASSYFGGGDTQYF
TRBV29-1	TRBJ1-2	-	once	TGCAGCGTCTTGACAGTTAACTATGGCTACACCTTC	CSVLTVNYGYTF
TRBV7-6	TRBJ1-3	-	-	TGTGCCAGCAGCCTCAGGGGTGGAGTGGCTGGAAACACCATATATTTT	CASSLRGGVAGNTIYF
TRBV5-1	TRBJ2-6	TRBD1	-	TGCGCCAGCGGGACAGCGACGCCTGGGGCCAACGTCCTGACTTTC	CASGTATPGANVLTF
TRBV30	TRBJ1-3	-	few	TGTGCCTGGAGCAGGGGAAACACCATATATTTT	CAWSRGNTIYF
TRBV18	TRBJ2-5	-	-	TGTGCCAGCTCACCGCTCGGGGGACCCCAAGAGACCCAGTACTTC	CASSPLGGPQETQYF
TRBV20-1	TRBJ2-5	-	-	TGCAGCGGCCGATCGGGAGAGACCCAGTACTTC	CSGRSGETQYF
TRBV18	TRBJ1-4	TRBD1	-	TGTGCCAGCTCAAAGGACAGGCCTAATGAAAAACTGTTTTTT	CASSKDRPNEKLFF
TRBV5-1	TRBJ2-1	TRBD1	-	TGCGCCAGCATGCCTCGGACAGGGTCCTCCTACAATGAGCAGTTCTTC	CASMPRTGSSYNEQFF